A selection of T cell receptor beta chains follows, all from one sample in a study of blood T cell repertoires in COVID-19. Produced via immunoSEQ multiplex PCR; TCRdb's table is partial and in-frame only. Among roughly 290,000 clones listed, approximately 84% were seen once. Sequenced sample: peripheral blood. The receptors here all came from a person between 65 and 79 years old with COVID-19, enrolled during active disease. CDR3s include the opening cysteine and the closing phenylalanine or tryptophan. The D gene is left open where the match is weak. Clone size appears in some rows only: once, few, many, or a class for an expanded clone.

J gene: TRBJ1-5; V gene: TRBV28; D gene: NA; clone size: NA; CDR3 DNA: TGTGCCAGCAGCTCCAACCACCGGCAGCCCCAGCATTTT; CDR3 protein: CASSSNHRQPQHF
J gene: TRBJ2-3; V gene: TRBV27; D gene: NA; clone size: NA; CDR3 DNA: TGTGCCAGCCTCTCTAGATTTGGAGATACGCAGTATTTT; CDR3 protein: CASLSRFGDTQYF
J gene: TRBJ1-1; V gene: TRBV7-3; D gene: NA; clone size: NA; CDR3 DNA: TGTGCCAGCAGCGTACAGGGAGGGGCTGAAGCTTTCTTT; CDR3 protein: CASSVQGGAEAFF
J gene: TRBJ2-1; V gene: TRBV28; D gene: TRBD2; clone size: NA; CDR3 DNA: TGTGCCAGCACCCTAGGGGAGGGTAAGTACAATGAGCAGTTCTTC; CDR3 protein: CASTLGEGKYNEQFF
J gene: TRBJ1-2; V gene: TRBV7-9; D gene: TRBD1; clone size: NA; CDR3 DNA: TGTGCCAGCGCCGACAGGGGGTACGGGGATGGCTACACCTTC; CDR3 protein: CASADRGYGDGYTF
J gene: TRBJ2-4; V gene: TRBV15; D gene: TRBD2; clone size: NA; CDR3 DNA: TGTGCCACCAGCAGTATTAGGAGGGAGGGGAACATTCAGTACTTC; CDR3 protein: CATSSIRREGNIQYF
J gene: TRBJ2-5; V gene: TRBV15; D gene: NA; clone size: NA; CDR3 DNA: TGTGCCACCAGCAGAGCAACGACTCCCCAGTACTTC; CDR3 protein: CATSRATTPQYF
J gene: TRBJ1-4; V gene: TRBV13; D gene: NA; clone size: NA; CDR3 DNA: TGTGCCAGCAGCTCGGGACACGGAAGTGAAAAACTGTTTTTT; CDR3 protein: CASSSGHGSEKLFF
J gene: TRBJ2-2; V gene: TRBV11-2; D gene: NA; clone size: NA; CDR3 DNA: TGTGCCAGCAGCTTAGATTGGACAGGCGGGAGGGAGCTGTTTTTT; CDR3 protein: CASSLDWTGGRELFF
J gene: TRBJ1-2; V gene: TRBV7-2; D gene: NA; clone size: once; CDR3 DNA: TGTGCCAGCAGCTTACGAGGCAGGCGGGATGGCTACACCTTC; CDR3 protein: CASSLRGRRDGYTF
J gene: TRBJ2-4; V gene: TRBV7-2; D gene: NA; clone size: NA; CDR3 DNA: TGTGCCAGCAGCTTTTACAGTCTAGCCAAAAACATTCAGTACTTC; CDR3 protein: CASSFYSLAKNIQYF
J gene: TRBJ2-6; V gene: TRBV7-6; D gene: NA; clone size: NA; CDR3 DNA: TGTGCCAGCAGCTCTATAAACTTCAGGGATCTCTCGGCCAACGTCCTGACTTTC; CDR3 protein: CASSSINFRDLSANVLTF
J gene: TRBJ1-4; V gene: TRBV3-1/TRBV3-2; D gene: TRBD1; clone size: few; CDR3 DNA: TGTGCCAGCAGCCGGGACAGGGTGGGTGAAAAACTGTTTTTT; CDR3 protein: CASSRDRVGEKLFF
J gene: TRBJ2-7; V gene: TRBV5-1; D gene: TRBD2; clone size: NA; CDR3 DNA: TGCGCCAGCAGCCATACTAGCGCGTGGGCCTACGAGCAGTACTTC; CDR3 protein: CASSHTSAWAYEQYF
J gene: TRBJ2-3; V gene: TRBV6-1; D gene: TRBD2; clone size: NA; CDR3 DNA: TGTGCCAGCAGTGAAAAGGCTAGCGGGAGGCTGTATACGCAGTATTTT; CDR3 protein: CASSEKASGRLYTQYF
J gene: TRBJ2-7; V gene: TRBV10-3; D gene: NA; clone size: few; CDR3 DNA: TGTGCCATCAGTGAGTTTCTAGCAATCTACGAGCAGTACTTC; CDR3 protein: CAISEFLAIYEQYF
J gene: TRBJ2-7; V gene: TRBV27; D gene: TRBD2; clone size: NA; CDR3 DNA: TGTGCCAGCAGTTTATCGGGTCTAGCGGGAGGGCCCGTGTTTTTCGAGCAGTACTTC; CDR3 protein: CASSLSGLAGGPVFFEQYF
J gene: TRBJ2-5; V gene: TRBV7-9; D gene: TRBD2; clone size: NA; CDR3 DNA: TGTGCCAGCAGCTTAACCCTAACTAGCGTACAGGAGACCCAGTACTTC; CDR3 protein: CASSLTLTSVQETQYF
J gene: TRBJ2-1; V gene: TRBV19; D gene: NA; clone size: NA; CDR3 DNA: TGTGCCAGTAGTAGACAACAGAACAATGAGCAGTTCTTC; CDR3 protein: CASSRQQNNEQFF
J gene: TRBJ2-3; V gene: TRBV29-1; D gene: TRBD2; clone size: few; CDR3 DNA: TGCAGCGTTGACGGGACTACTAGCACAGATACGCAGTATTTT; CDR3 protein: CSVDGTTSTDTQYF
J gene: TRBJ1-1; V gene: TRBV19; D gene: NA; clone size: few; CDR3 DNA: TGTGCCTCAATGACTGCCAGGGTAGGGACTGAAGCTTTCTTT; CDR3 protein: CASMTARVGTEAFF
J gene: TRBJ1-1; V gene: TRBV7-9; D gene: NA; clone size: once; CDR3 DNA: TGTGCCAGCAGCTTAAGTGGGCAAGCTTTCTTT; CDR3 protein: CASSLSGQAFF
J gene: TRBJ2-1; V gene: TRBV19; D gene: TRBD1; clone size: NA; CDR3 DNA: TGTGCCAGCCAATTGAAGGGACAGTACAATGAGCAGTTCTTC; CDR3 protein: CASQLKGQYNEQFF
J gene: TRBJ1-1; V gene: TRBV5-1; D gene: NA; clone size: NA; CDR3 DNA: TGCGCCAGCAGCTTGGAGGCGGTTGTGAACACTGAAGCTTTCTTT; CDR3 protein: CASSLEAVVNTEAFF
J gene: TRBJ1-2; V gene: TRBV10-1; D gene: NA; clone size: NA; CDR3 DNA: TGCGCCAGCAGTCCACCCCGCGGACAGACCTATGGCTACACCTTC; CDR3 protein: CASSPPRGQTYGYTF
J gene: TRBJ1-1; V gene: TRBV9; D gene: NA; clone size: NA; CDR3 DNA: TGTGCCAGCAGCGTAGGGATTGGGGGGGCTGACACTGAAGCTTTCTTT; CDR3 protein: CASSVGIGGADTEAFF
J gene: TRBJ2-4; V gene: TRBV11-1; D gene: NA; clone size: once; CDR3 DNA: TGTGCCAGCAGCTTCGGTGATGGCAAAAACATTCAGTACTTC; CDR3 protein: CASSFGDGKNIQYF
J gene: TRBJ1-6; V gene: TRBV6-5; D gene: NA; clone size: NA; CDR3 DNA: TGTGCCAGCAGTTCAGGGTTGCCTTCACCCCTCCACTTT; CDR3 protein: CASSSGLPSPLHF
J gene: TRBJ1-6; V gene: TRBV6-6; D gene: NA; clone size: NA; CDR3 DNA: TGTGCCAGCAGTTACGAGAATTCACCCCTCCACTTT; CDR3 protein: CASSYENSPLHF
J gene: TRBJ2-3; V gene: TRBV7-9; D gene: NA; clone size: NA; CDR3 DNA: TGTGCCAGCAGCGATTATCAGGGGACTAACACAGATACGCAGTATTTT; CDR3 protein: CASSDYQGTNTDTQYF
J gene: TRBJ1-3; V gene: TRBV3-1/TRBV3-2; D gene: NA; clone size: NA; CDR3 DNA: TGTGCCAGCAGCCAAGATGCAGCGGTAGGAAACACCATATATTTT; CDR3 protein: CASSQDAAVGNTIYF
J gene: TRBJ1-6; V gene: TRBV9; D gene: TRBD1; clone size: NA; CDR3 DNA: TGTGCCAGCAGCGCTGTAGTGATAGACAGGGGGCGAATGGGTTCACCCCTCCACTTT; CDR3 protein: CASSAVVIDRGRMGSPLHF
J gene: TRBJ2-7; V gene: TRBV2; D gene: NA; clone size: NA; CDR3 DNA: TGTGCCAGCAGCGGACAATGGTTTTGGGAGCAGTACTTC; CDR3 protein: CASSGQWFWEQYF
J gene: TRBJ1-2; V gene: TRBV7-8; D gene: TRBD1; clone size: NA; CDR3 DNA: TGTGCCAGCAGCAAACCGACAGGGCTCGATGGCTACACCTTC; CDR3 protein: CASSKPTGLDGYTF
J gene: TRBJ1-2; V gene: TRBV2; D gene: NA; clone size: NA; CDR3 DNA: TGTGCCAGCAGACTCACAGGGTACGGCTACACCTTC; CDR3 protein: CASRLTGYGYTF
J gene: TRBJ1-2; V gene: TRBV18; D gene: NA; clone size: NA; CDR3 DNA: TGTGCCAGCTCACCCACGACGGGGGGTTCTAATGGCTACACCTTC; CDR3 protein: CASSPTTGGSNGYTF
J gene: TRBJ2-7; V gene: TRBV24-1; D gene: TRBD2; clone size: NA; CDR3 DNA: TGTGCCACCACCCTACTAGCGGAACTCTACGAGCAGTACTTC; CDR3 protein: CATTLLAELYEQYF
J gene: TRBJ1-1; V gene: TRBV4-1; D gene: NA; clone size: NA; CDR3 DNA: TGCGCCAGCAGCCAAGATCCGGGAGTAAGCACTGAAGCTTTCTTT; CDR3 protein: CASSQDPGVSTEAFF
J gene: TRBJ1-6; V gene: TRBV5-1; D gene: NA; clone size: NA; CDR3 DNA: TGCGCCAGCAGCTTGGTTGGGGGGAAGAATTCACCCCTCCACTTT; CDR3 protein: CASSLVGGKNSPLHF
J gene: TRBJ2-2; V gene: TRBV4-2; D gene: TRBD2; clone size: few; CDR3 DNA: TGTGCCAGCAGCCAAGATGCGCTAGCGGGAGCCGGGGAGCTGTTTTTT; CDR3 protein: CASSQDALAGAGELFF
J gene: TRBJ1-2; V gene: TRBV5-6; D gene: NA; clone size: NA; CDR3 DNA: TGTGCCAGCAGCCAGCCGGGATCTAGGATATGGGGCTACACCTTC; CDR3 protein: CASSQPGSRIWGYTF
J gene: TRBJ1-1; V gene: TRBV6-5; D gene: TRBD1; clone size: once; CDR3 DNA: TGTGCCAGCAGCATACAGGGGATGAACACTGAAGCTTTCTTT; CDR3 protein: CASSIQGMNTEAFF
J gene: TRBJ2-1; V gene: TRBV30; D gene: TRBD2; clone size: once; CDR3 DNA: TGTGCCTGGATCGTTGGCGGGAGTCGGTACAATGAGCAGTTCTTC; CDR3 protein: CAWIVGGSRYNEQFF
J gene: TRBJ2-7; V gene: TRBV12-3/TRBV12-4; D gene: NA; clone size: NA; CDR3 DNA: TGTGCCAGCAGTTTCCTGAGCTCCTACGAGCAGTACTTC; CDR3 protein: CASSFLSSYEQYF
J gene: TRBJ1-1; V gene: TRBV3-1/TRBV3-2; D gene: NA; clone size: NA; CDR3 DNA: TGTGCCAGCAGCAACGTAGGGGGCACTGAAGCTTTCTTT; CDR3 protein: CASSNVGGTEAFF
J gene: TRBJ2-3; V gene: TRBV5-6; D gene: TRBD2; clone size: NA; CDR3 DNA: TGTGCCAGCAGCTTGGGACTAGCGGGCAGCACAGATACGCAGTATTTT; CDR3 protein: CASSLGLAGSTDTQYF
J gene: TRBJ1-5; V gene: TRBV5-3; D gene: NA; clone size: NA; CDR3 DNA: TGTGCCAGAAGCTTGGCCCCCTTGACAGCGAGCAATCAGCCCCAGCATTTT; CDR3 protein: CARSLAPLTASNQPQHF
J gene: TRBJ1-1; V gene: TRBV18; D gene: NA; clone size: few; CDR3 DNA: TGTGCCAGCTCAATAACAGAGAACACTGAAGCTTTCTTT; CDR3 protein: CASSITENTEAFF
J gene: TRBJ1-5; V gene: TRBV28; D gene: TRBD1; clone size: NA; CDR3 DNA: TGTGCCAGCAGACGCCCGGGACAGAGCAATCAGCCCCAGCATTTT; CDR3 protein: CASRRPGQSNQPQHF
J gene: TRBJ2-3; V gene: TRBV19; D gene: NA; clone size: NA; CDR3 DNA: TGTGCCAGTAGTATAGTATCCACGGCAGATACGCAGTATTTT; CDR3 protein: CASSIVSTADTQYF
J gene: TRBJ1-1; V gene: TRBV12-3/TRBV12-4; D gene: NA; clone size: NA; CDR3 DNA: TGTGCCAGCAGTCCCCTTAGGAACACTGAAGCTTTCTTT; CDR3 protein: CASSPLRNTEAFF
J gene: TRBJ2-6; V gene: TRBV5-4; D gene: NA; clone size: NA; CDR3 DNA: TGTGCCAGCAGGCAATCCGGTGGGGCCAACGTCCTGACTTTC; CDR3 protein: CASRQSGGANVLTF
J gene: TRBJ1-5; V gene: TRBV27; D gene: NA; clone size: NA; CDR3 DNA: TGTGCCAGCAGTTTGCCCCGGACAGTTAGCAATCAGCCCCAGCATTTT; CDR3 protein: CASSLPRTVSNQPQHF